The 9 T cell receptor beta chains below were found in one sample sequenced in a study of T-cell memory formation after mild COVID-19. One entry per CDR3 protein results from TCRdb running MiXCR on the 5' RACE reads. The table lists around 450,000 distinct CDR3 sequences, 20% to 25% of them singletons. Sequencing was done on a sample of PBMCs or a T cell subset sorted from them (not recorded which). The receptors derive from an adult woman who had mild COVID-19 (a few samples of this study predate the infection). Cell type and time point are not known.

The rearrangement uses TRBV5-1 and TRBJ2-1; possible D gene TRBD2, 5 bases. The germline gives CDR1 SGHRS, CDR2 YFSETQ. This CDR3 has 15 amino acids. The V gene lost 0 bases and the J gene lost 8 bases, with 15 bases spanning the gap. CDR3: CASSLDGSGYYEQFF. CDR3 in DNA: TGCGCCAGCAGCTTGGATGGTTCGGGGTACTATGAGCAGTTCTTC.

The rearrangement uses TRBV5-6 and TRBJ2-7; no reliable D call. V was clipped by 1 base and J by 0 bases, with 8 bases between them. CDR3 length: 14 amino acids. The V gene's germline CDR1 is SGHDT and CDR2 YYEEEE. The CDR3 nucleotides are TGTGCCAGCAGCTTGTTGCCTTCCTCCTACGAGCAGTACTTC. It specifies CASSLLPSSYEQYF.

The chain is built from TRBV6-6 and TRBJ1-2; the match to TRBD1 covers 10 bases. Germline V gene lookup returns CDR1 MNHNY and CDR2 SVGAGI (reference sequence). CDR3 size: 13 residues. Losses at the gene ends were 4 bases for V and 8 bases for J; bases not matched to a gene: 4. In DNA form, the CDR3 reads TGTGCCAGCAGTTCCGACAGGGGGCTCGGCTACACCTTC. This translates into CASSSDRGLGYTF.

The V gene is TRBV7-2, the J gene TRBJ2-3, with D tentatively TRBD1 (6 bases). The CDR3 covers 15 residues. Germline loops: CDR1 SGHTA, CDR2 FQGNSA. V lost 5 bases and J lost 3, with 15 bases in between. CDR3 protein: CASSPRLQGTDTQYF. The DNA for the CDR3 is TGTGCCAGCAGCCCCCGCCTACAGGGAACAGATACGCAGTATTTT. Filled out from reference TRBV7-2 and TRBJ2-3, the complete variable domain reads GAGVSQSPSNKVTEKGKDVELRCDPISGHTALYWYRQSLGQGLEFLIYFQGNSAPDKSGLPSDRFSAERTGGSVSTLTIQRTQQEDSAVYLCASSPRLQGTDTQYFGPGTRLTVL.

V gene TRBV20-1 combines with J gene TRBJ2-5; tentatively, D is TRBD2 (6 bases). Per germline, CDR1 DFQATT and CDR2 SNEGSKA (reference sequence). The CDR3 loop spans 14 amino acids. V was trimmed by 1 base and J by 4 bases, leaving 13 bases between them. CDR3 bases: TGCAGTGCTAGAGGGCCGACTAGTACAGAGACCCAGTACTTC. It is translated as CSARGPTSTETQYF.

This clonotype was counted only a few times. The chain couples TRBV12-3 or TRBV12-4 to TRBJ2-6; 8 bases align to TRBD2. J was trimmed by 3 bases and V by 6 bases; bases with no gene match: 4. The length of the CDR3 is 15 residues. DNA for the CDR3: TGTGCCAGCAGCCTAACTAGCGGTGGGGCCAACGTCCTGACTTTC. Protein: CASSLTSGGANVLTF.

This clonotype was recorded at least ten times. The CDR3 sequence: CASSLSGRNYEQYF. For the CDR3, the DNA is TGTGCCAGCAGTTTATCTGGACGAAACTACGAGCAGTACTTC. J is TRBJ2-7 and V is TRBV27; no definite D call. The germline V gene encodes CDR1 MNHEY and CDR2 SMNVEV (reference sequence). Trimming pared 0 bases from V and 3 bases from J, leaving 9 bases between. This CDR3 region has 14 residues.

The chain has TRBV2 and TRBJ2-7; TRBD1 matches 9 bases. Germline V gene data show CDR1 as SNHLY and CDR2 as FYNNEI. The CDR3 extends over 14 amino acids. J was trimmed by 6 bases and V by 6 bases; bases with no gene match: 9. The CDR3 sequence: CASSRQGGKGEQYF. The CDR3 region has the DNA TGTGCCAGCAGCAGACAGGGGGGAAAAGGCGAGCAGTACTTC.

V is TRBV20-1 and J is TRBJ1-2, with D unresolved. The V and J ends lost 1 base and 7 bases respectively, with 16 bases between them. Germline V CDR1 and CDR2: DFQATT, SNEGSKA (reference sequence). The CDR3 spans 14 residues. This CDR3 reads CSARGDVLYSGYTF. CDR3 nucleotide sequence: TGCAGTGCTAGAGGCGACGTCCTGTACAGTGGCTACACCTTC.